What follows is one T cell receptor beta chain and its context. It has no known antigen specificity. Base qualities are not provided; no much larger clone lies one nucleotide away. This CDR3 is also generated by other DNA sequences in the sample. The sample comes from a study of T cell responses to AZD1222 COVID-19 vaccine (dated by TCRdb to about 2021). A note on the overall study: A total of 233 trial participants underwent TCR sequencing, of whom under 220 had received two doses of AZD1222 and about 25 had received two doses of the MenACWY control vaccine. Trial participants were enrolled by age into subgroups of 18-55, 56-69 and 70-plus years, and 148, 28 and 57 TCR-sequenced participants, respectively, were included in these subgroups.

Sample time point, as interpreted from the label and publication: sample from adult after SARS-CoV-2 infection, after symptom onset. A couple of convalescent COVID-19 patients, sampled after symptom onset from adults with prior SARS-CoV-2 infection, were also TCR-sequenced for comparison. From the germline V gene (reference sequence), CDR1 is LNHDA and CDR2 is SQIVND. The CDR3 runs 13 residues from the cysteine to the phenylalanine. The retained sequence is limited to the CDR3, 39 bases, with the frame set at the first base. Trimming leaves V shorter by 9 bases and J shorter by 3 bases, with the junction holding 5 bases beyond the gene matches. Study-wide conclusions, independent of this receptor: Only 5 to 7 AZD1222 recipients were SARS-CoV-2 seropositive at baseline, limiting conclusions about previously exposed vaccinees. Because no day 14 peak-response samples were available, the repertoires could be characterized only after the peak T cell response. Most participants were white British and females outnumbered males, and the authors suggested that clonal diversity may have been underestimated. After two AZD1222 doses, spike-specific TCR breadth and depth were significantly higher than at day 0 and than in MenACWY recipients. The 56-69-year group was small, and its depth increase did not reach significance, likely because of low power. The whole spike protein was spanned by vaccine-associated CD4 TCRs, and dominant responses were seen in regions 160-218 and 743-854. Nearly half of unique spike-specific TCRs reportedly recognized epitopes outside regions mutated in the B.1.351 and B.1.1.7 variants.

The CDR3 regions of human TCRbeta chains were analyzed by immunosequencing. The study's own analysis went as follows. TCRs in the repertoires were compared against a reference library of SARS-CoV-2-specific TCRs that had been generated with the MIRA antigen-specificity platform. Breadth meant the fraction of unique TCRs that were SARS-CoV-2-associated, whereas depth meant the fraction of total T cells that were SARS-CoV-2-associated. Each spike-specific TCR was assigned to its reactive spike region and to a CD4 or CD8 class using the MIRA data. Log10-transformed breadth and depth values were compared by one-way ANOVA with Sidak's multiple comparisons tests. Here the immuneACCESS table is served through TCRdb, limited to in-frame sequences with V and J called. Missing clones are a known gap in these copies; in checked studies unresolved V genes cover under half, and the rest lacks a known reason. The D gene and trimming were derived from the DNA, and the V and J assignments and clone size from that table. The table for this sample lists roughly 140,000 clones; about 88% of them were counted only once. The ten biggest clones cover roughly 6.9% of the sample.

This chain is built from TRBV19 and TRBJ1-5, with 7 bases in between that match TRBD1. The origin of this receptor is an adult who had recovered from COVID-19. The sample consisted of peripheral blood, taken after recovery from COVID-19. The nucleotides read TGTGCCAGCCGAGGACAGGTCAATCAGCCCCAGCATTTT. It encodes CASRGQVNQPQHF.